These 9 T cell receptor beta chains were sequenced from one sample in a study of T-cell memory formation after mild COVID-19. TCRdb re-analysed the 5' RACE reads in MiXCR, keeping a single row per CDR3 protein. The sample records under 40,000 distinct CDR3 sequences, approximately 7.7% being singletons. Specimen: PBMCs or a T cell subset sorted from them (not recorded which). The receptors originated from a man between 18 and 35 years old who had mild COVID-19 (a few samples of this study predate the infection). Cell type and time point are not known.

This clonotype occurred many times. The chain couples TRBV13 to TRBJ2-1, with 10 bases matching TRBD2. Trimming at V came to 4 bases and at J to 6 bases, leaving 12 bases not matched to a gene. The CDR3 length is 17 residues. Germline CDR1 reads PRHDT; CDR2 reads FYEKMQ (reference sequence). CDR3 DNA: TGTGCCAGCAGCTCAATAAGCAGCGGGGGGGCTTTCAATGAGCAGTTCTTC. Its translation: CASSSISSGGAFNEQFF.

The chain joins TRBV6-2 or TRBV6-3 to TRBJ1-1; the D gene is possibly TRBD1 (5 bases). Germline V gene lookup returns CDR1 MNHEY and CDR2 SVGEGT. The CDR3 totals 15 residues. Trimming left V 7 bases short and J 3 bases short, with 18 bases between. Here the CDR3 reads CASTSTQGGDTEAFF. The CDR3 bases are TGTGCCAGCACCTCAACCCAGGGTGGGGACACTGAAGCTTTCTTT.

This clonotype was found many times. The J gene is TRBJ1-4, the V gene TRBV18; a possible D gene is TRBD1 (5 bases). The CDR3 is 15 residues long. V lost 3 bases to trimming and J lost 1 base, with 9 bases between them. Germline lookup yields CDR1 KGHSH and CDR2 LQKENI. The CDR3 bases are TGTGCCAGCTCACCCGGCAGGGAAACTAATGAAAAACTGTTTTTT. This sequence encodes CASSPGRETNEKLFF.

The table lists this clonotype with many counts. The chain has TRBV28 and TRBJ2-1; no definite D call. CDR3 length: 15 amino acids. Trimming pared 3 bases from V and 4 bases from J, leaving 13 bases between. Germline V gene sequence: CDR1 MDHEN, CDR2 SYDVKM. This CDR3 is CASSFSLALYNEQFF. The CDR3 DNA is TGTGCCAGCAGTTTCTCGCTGGCCCTTTACAATGAGCAGTTCTTC. The full variable domain, with the rest looked up from reference TRBV28 and TRBJ2-1, is DVKVTQSSRYLVKRTGEKVFLECVQDMDHENMFWYRQDPGLGLRLIYFSYDVKMKEKGDIPEGYSVSREKKERFSLILESASTNQTSMYLCASSFSLALYNEQFFGPGTRLTVL.

This clonotype was seen repeatedly, ten times or more. The chain combines TRBV7-2 with TRBJ2-7, with a weak D call TRBD2 (5 bases). Trimming took off 0 bases at V and 2 bases at J, with 8 bases between the two ends. This CDR3 spans 14 amino acids. The germline V gene encodes CDR1 SGHTA and CDR2 FQGNSA. Here the CDR3 reads CASSLAGNPYEQYV. CDR3 sequence (DNA): TGTGCCAGCAGCTTAGCCGGGAACCCCTACGAGCAGTACGTC.

This clonotype was observed many times. The V call is TRBV2, the J call TRBJ2-1, with 9 bases that match TRBD2. Germline CDR1 reads SNHLY; CDR2 reads FYNNEI. The V and J ends lost 7 bases and 6 bases, in that order; junction bases with no gene match: 7. The CDR3 has 14 residues. The CDR3 spells CASNLAGTGNEQFF. Here the CDR3 DNA reads TGTGCCAGCAATCTAGCGGGGACGGGCAATGAGCAGTTCTTC.

This clonotype showed up many times. This chain uses TRBV18 with TRBJ2-5; D remains unclear. The V gene's germline CDR1 is KGHSH and CDR2 LQKENI. V was pared by 1 base and J by 3 bases, with 6 bases between. The CDR3 runs 13 residues. The CDR3 protein is CASSPRREETQYF. CDR3 nucleotide sequence: TGTGCCAGCTCACCACGAAGGGAAGAGACCCAGTACTTC.

At least ten counts were recorded for this clonotype. J is TRBJ2-2 and V is TRBV12-3 or TRBV12-4; D call uncertain. The CDR3 totals 13 residues. With 3 bases removed from V and 6 bases from J, the gap between germline ends came to 8 bases. The CDR3 is CASSFTISGELFF. The CDR3 DNA follows: TGTGCCAGCAGTTTCACCATTTCCGGGGAGCTGTTTTTT.

This clonotype has ten or more counts. The rearrangement links TRBV20-1 to TRBJ1-1, with D possibly TRBD1 on 5 matching bases. CDR3 length equals 14 residues. Germline-derived CDR1 and CDR2 are DFQATT and SNEGSKA (reference sequence). V was pared by 1 base and J by 1 base, with 10 bases between. CDR3 region: CSARVITGNTEAFF. The DNA of the CDR3 is TGCAGTGCTAGAGTCATTACAGGGAACACTGAAGCTTTCTTT.